This T cell receptor (beta chain) was retrieved from a study of radiotherapy plus CTLA-4 blockade in lung cancer. As to this clone: As yet, its antigen is unknown.

This CDR3 has 16 amino acids. CDR1 and CDR2 (germline): SGHRS, YFSETQ. Unmatched junction bases numbered 18, after V lost 4 bases and J lost 12 bases. The method was immunoSEQ multiplex PCR; TCRdb's version includes in-frame clones alone and lacks a portion of them. The table includes about 49,000 clones, about 88% detected once. Study-wide results and limits: Response was reportedly best predicted by early blood T cell clone dynamics, with interferon-beta.

The receptor comes from a human donor with non-small cell lung cancer whose response to radiotherapy plus ipilimumab could not be evaluated. The J gene is TRBJ2-1, the V gene TRBV5-1; 8 nucleotides match TRBD2. The sample in question was peripheral blood, obtained from a patient treated with radiotherapy plus ipilimumab. In DNA form, the CDR3 reads TGCGCCAGCAGCCGGGAGGGGCCCGATACTAGCGGCCCGCAGTTCTTC. Encoded protein: CASSREGPDTSGPQFF.